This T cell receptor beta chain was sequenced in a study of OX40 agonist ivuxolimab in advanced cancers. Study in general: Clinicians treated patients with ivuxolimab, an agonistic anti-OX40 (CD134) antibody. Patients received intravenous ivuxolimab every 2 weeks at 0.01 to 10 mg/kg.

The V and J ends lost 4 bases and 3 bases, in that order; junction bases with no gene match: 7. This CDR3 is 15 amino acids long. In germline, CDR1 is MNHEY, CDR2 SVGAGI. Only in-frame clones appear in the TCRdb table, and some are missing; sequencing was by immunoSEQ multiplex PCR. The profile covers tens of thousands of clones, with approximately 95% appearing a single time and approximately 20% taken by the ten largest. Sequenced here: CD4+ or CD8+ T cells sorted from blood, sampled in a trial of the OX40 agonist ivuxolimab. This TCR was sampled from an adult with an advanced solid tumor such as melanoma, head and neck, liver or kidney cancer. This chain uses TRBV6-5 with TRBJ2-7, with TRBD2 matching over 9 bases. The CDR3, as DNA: TGTGCCAGCAGTTTCGATAGCGGGGGAAACTACGAGCAGTACTTC. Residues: CASSFDSGGNYEQYF.